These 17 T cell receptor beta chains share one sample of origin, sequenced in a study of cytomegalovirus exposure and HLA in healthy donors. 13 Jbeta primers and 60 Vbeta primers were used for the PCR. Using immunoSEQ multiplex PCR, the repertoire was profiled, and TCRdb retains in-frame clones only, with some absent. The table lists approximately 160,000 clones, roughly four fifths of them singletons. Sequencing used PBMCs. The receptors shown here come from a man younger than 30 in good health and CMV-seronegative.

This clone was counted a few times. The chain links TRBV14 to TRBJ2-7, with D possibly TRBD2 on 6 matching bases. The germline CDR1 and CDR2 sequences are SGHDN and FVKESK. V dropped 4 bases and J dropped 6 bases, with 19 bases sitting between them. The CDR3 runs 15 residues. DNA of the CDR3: TGTGCCAGCAGCCCAATGTGGGGGGAACGGATCGAGCAGTACTTC. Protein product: CASSPMWGERIEQYF.

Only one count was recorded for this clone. The CDR3 region has the DNA TGTGCCAGCAGCCCCCTAAATGAGTATGGCTACACCTTC. This sequence encodes CASSPLNEYGYTF. The V and J genes are TRBV6-5 and TRBJ1-2; D is ambiguous. Trimming shortened V by 6 bases and J by 5 bases, and 13 bases separated the two germline ends. The CDR3 contains 13 residues. Germline lookup yields CDR1 MNHEY and CDR2 SVGAGI.

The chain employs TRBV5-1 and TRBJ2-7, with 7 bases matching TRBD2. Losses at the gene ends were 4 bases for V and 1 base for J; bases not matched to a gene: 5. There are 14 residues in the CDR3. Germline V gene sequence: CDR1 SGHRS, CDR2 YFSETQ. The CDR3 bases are TGCGCCAGCAGCCCCGGACTAGGTTCCTACGAGCAGTACTTC. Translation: CASSPGLGSYEQYF.

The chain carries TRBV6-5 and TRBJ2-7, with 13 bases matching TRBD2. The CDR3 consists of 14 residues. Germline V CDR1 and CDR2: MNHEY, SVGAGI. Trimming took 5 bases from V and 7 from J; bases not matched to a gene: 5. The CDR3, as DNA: TGTGCCAGCAGTGCCAGACTAGCGGGAGGTGAGCAGTACTTC. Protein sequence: CASSARLAGGEQYF.

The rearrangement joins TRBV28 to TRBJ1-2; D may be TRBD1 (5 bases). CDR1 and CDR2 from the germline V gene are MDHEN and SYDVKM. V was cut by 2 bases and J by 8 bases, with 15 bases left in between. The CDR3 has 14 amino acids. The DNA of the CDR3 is TGTGCCAGCAGTTTAAGGGCGGCGGGGGACGGCTACACCTTC. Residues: CASSLRAAGDGYTF.

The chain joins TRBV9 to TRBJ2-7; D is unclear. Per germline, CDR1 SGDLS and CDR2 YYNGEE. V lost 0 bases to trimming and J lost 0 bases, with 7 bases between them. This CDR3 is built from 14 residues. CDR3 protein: CASSVDVNSYEQYF. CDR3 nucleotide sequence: TGTGCCAGCAGCGTAGATGTCAACTCCTACGAGCAGTACTTC. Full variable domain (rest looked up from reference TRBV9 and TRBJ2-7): DSGVTQTPKHLITATGQRVTLRCSPRSGDLSVYWYQQSLDQGLQFLIQYYNGEERAKGNILERFSAQQFPDLHSELNLSSLELGDSALYFCASSVDVNSYEQYFGPGTRLTVT.

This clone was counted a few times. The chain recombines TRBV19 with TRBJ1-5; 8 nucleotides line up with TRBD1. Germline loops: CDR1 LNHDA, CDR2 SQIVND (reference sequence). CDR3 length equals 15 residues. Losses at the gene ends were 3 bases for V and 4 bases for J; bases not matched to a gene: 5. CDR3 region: CASSISTGGNQPQHF. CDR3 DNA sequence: TGTGCCAGTAGTATCTCCACAGGGGGGAATCAGCCCCAGCATTTT.

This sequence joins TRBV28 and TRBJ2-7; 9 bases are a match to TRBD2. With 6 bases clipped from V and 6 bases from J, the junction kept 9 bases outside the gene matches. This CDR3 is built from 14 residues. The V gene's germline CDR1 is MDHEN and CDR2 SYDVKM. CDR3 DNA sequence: TGTGCCAGCAGACCTAGCGGGGCTCCTCGCGAGCAGTACTTC. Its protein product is CASRPSGAPREQYF.

The CDR3 coding sequence is TGTGCCAGCAGCCAAGGGGACAGGGTCAACACTGAAGCTTTCTTT. It is translated as CASSQGDRVNTEAFF. The chain couples TRBV7-8 to TRBJ1-1, with 9 bases lining up with TRBD1. The trim removed 5 bases at V and 2 bases at J, leaving 6 bases unmatched. The CDR3 has 15 amino acids. Germline CDR1 is SGHVS and CDR2 is FQNEAQ.

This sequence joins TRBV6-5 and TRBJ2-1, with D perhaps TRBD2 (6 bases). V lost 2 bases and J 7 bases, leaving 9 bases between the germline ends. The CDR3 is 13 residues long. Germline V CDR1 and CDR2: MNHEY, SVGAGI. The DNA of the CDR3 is TGTGCCAGCAGTTACGGAGGGATTAATGAGCAGTTCTTC. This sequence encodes CASSYGGINEQFF.

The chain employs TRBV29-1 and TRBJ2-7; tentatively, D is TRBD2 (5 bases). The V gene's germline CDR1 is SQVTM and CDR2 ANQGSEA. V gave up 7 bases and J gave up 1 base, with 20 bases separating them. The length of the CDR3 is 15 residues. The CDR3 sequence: CSGQGWGVRSYEQYF. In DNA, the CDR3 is TGCAGCGGCCAAGGGTGGGGAGTGAGATCCTACGAGCAGTACTTC.

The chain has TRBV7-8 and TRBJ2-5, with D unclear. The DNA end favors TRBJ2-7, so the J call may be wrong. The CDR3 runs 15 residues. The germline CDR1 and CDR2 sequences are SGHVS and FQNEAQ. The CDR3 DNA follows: TGTGCCAGCAGCTTAGAACGGAGCCCCTCCTACGAGCAGTACTTC. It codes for CASSLERSPSYEQYF.

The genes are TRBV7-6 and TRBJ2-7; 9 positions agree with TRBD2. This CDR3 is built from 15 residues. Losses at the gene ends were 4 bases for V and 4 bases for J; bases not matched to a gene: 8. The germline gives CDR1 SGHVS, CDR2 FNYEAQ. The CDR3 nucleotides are TGTGCCAGCAGCTCGACTAGCGGCCGAGGGTACGAGCAGTACTTC. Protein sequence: CASSSTSGRGYEQYF.

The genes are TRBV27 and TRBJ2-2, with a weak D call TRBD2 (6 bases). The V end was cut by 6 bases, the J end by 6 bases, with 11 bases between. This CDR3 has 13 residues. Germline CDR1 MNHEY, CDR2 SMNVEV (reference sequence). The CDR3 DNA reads TGTGCCAGCAGAACTAGCTGGGCCGGGGAGCTGTTTTTT. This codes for CASRTSWAGELFF.

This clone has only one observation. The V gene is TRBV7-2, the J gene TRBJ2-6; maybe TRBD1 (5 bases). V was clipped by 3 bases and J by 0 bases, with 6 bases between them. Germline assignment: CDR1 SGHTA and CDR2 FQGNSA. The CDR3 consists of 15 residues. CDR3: CASSLDTSGANVLTF. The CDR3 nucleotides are TGTGCCAGCAGCTTGGACACCTCTGGGGCCAACGTCCTGACTTTC.

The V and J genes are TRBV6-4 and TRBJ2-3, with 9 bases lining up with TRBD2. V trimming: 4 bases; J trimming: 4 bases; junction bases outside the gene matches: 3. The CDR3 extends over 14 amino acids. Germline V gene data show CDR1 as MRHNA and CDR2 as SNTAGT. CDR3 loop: CASSGSGSPDTQYF. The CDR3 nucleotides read TGTGCCAGCAGTGGTAGCGGGAGCCCAGATACGCAGTATTTT.

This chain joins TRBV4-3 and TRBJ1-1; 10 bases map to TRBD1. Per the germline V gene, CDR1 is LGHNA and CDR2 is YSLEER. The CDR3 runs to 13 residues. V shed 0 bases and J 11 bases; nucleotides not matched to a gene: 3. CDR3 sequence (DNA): TGCGCCAGCAGCCAAGAGTGGGACAGGGGTGCTTTCTTT. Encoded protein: CASSQEWDRGAFF.